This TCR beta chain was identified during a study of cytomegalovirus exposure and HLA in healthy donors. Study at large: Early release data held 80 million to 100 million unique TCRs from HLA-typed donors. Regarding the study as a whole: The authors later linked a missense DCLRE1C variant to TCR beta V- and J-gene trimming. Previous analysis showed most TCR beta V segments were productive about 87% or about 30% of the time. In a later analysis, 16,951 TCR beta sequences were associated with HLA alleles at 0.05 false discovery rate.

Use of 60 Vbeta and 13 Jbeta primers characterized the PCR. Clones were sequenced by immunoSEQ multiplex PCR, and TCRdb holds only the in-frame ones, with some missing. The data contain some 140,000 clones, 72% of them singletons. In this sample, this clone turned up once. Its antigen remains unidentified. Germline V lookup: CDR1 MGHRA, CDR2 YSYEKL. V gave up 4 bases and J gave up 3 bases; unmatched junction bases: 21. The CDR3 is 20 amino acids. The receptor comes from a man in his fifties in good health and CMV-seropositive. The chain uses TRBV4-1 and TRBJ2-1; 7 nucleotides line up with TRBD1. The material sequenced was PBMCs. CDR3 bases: TGCGCCAGCAGCCGGAGAACAGGGGCTGGGGACCAGTTGGGCTACAATGAGCAGTTCTTC. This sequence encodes CASSRRTGAGDQLGYNEQFF.